This section outlines one T cell receptor beta chain sequence together with its context. Its antigen is not yet known. It has no much larger one-base neighbor in the sample; base qualities were not kept. This entry comes from a study of Graves' ophthalmopathy and Graves' hyperthyroidism (dated by TCRdb to the late 2010s). Study-wide context: Peripheral blood was collected at initial diagnosis, prior to any treatment. TCR beta repertoire signatures were used to distinguish Graves' ophthalmopathy from Graves' hyperthyroidism and to predict progression to ophthalmopathy. In total, 120 to 150 blood samples were TCR-sequenced: some 43 ophthalmopathy, some 75 hyperthyroidism and some 17 hyperthyroidism-to-ophthalmopathy patients. To explore V-J signatures that distinguish ophthalmopathy from hyperthyroidism, a discovery set of about a hundred patients was enrolled, made up of under 50 with ophthalmopathy and roughly 55 with stable hyperthyroidism. The independent validation cohort included approximately 19 hyperthyroidism patients plus 17 patients who later progressed from hyperthyroidism to ophthalmopathy. In six hyperthyroidism patients, T-cell repertoires of thyroid tissue and blood were compared. Once sampling was done, hyperthyroidism patients were given methimazole at a starting dose of 30 mg daily, while ophthalmopathy patients were given high-dose intravenous methylprednisolone.

For repertoire sequencing, the TCR beta CDR3 regions were amplified from RNA transcripts. The first round was an RT-PCR using HTBI primers with the Qiagen OneStep RT-PCR kit, and this first round was followed by a second-round multiplex PCR, then size selection and purification. Libraries were sequenced paired-end with 100 bp reads on an Illumina HiSeq2000. In the authors' own workflow: SOAPnuke was used to process the reads, throwing out any read that had adapters, had uncalled bases, had a mean Phred below 15, or lacked an exact constant-primer or identifier match. COPE v1.2.5 was used to merge the high-quality paired reads. Unique nucleotide sequences were defined as clonotypes and aligned to IMGT TRB V, D and J references using MiTCR v1.1. The analysis was limited to V-J combinations with a frequency above 0.0001, which together covered 98% to 99.2% of repertoires. For each V-J combination, a TCR clonal expansion and chaos score was defined as F50 clonal expansion divided by the chaos observed in the TCRdist matrix. Welch's t-statistics and random forest were used to narrow the features down to 13 V-J combinations, which were then fed into a naive Bayes classifier. Thyroid-blood repertoire similarity was quantified with the Morisita-Horn index. TCRdb trimmed the raw reads at Q25, called clones with MiXCR and kept productive beta chains. All rows with the same CDR3 protein become a single entry with the most common DNA and genes. None of the V and J calls come from the authors' own analysis; TCRdb made them. Across this sample there are 600,000 to 950,000 distinct CDR3 sequences, with roughly 40% seen only once. The ten top clones hold approximately 43% of the sample.

The trim is 7 bases for V and 5 bases for J, with a gap of 20 bases between the germline ends. Including cysteine and phenylalanine, the CDR3 has 15 amino acids. Only the CDR3 part of the read is kept: 45 bases, read in frame from the first base. Ophthalmopathy patients had moderately to severely active disease, Clinical Activity Score of at least 3, NOSPECS grade of at least 4, and disease duration under 3 months. Patients were excluded if they had other autoimmune diseases, uncontrolled infections, pregnancy or lactation. Clinical symptoms, serum thyroxine, TRAb, thyroid ultrasound and orbital computed tomography formed the basis of the diagnosis. Ficoll-Paque density gradient centrifugation was used to isolate PBMCs from 8 to 10 ml of fresh peripheral blood. Trizol reagent was used to extract the total RNA, and its quality was then checked on an Agilent 2100 Bioanalyzer. What the work shows at the level of the full study, not this receptor alone: In validation, the model predicted ophthalmopathy progression with about 70% sensitivity and around 72% specificity; approximately 12 predicted patients were CT-confirmed with GO in a median of approximately 6.2 months. No statistical method was used to set the sample size in advance, and the investigators knew which group each participant was assigned to. Among expanded thyroid clonotypes with frequency above 0.001, most also showed up in blood, which suggests that blood repertoires may reflect the thyroid immune response. Ophthalmopathy was separated from stable hyperthyroidism by the 13-signature model with about 88% sensitivity and approximately 84% specificity in cross-validation and with 80%/75% in the test set.

The sequenced sample was peripheral blood. This receptor chain uses TRBV12-3 or TRBV12-4 and TRBJ1-2, with the D gene call left open. The source of this sequence is an adult man with Graves' ophthalmopathy. The DNA sequence reads TGTGCCAGCACCCCTGGGCCTTCTGGGAGGTATGGCTACACCTTC. Its protein reads: CASTPGPSGRYGYTF.